The clone carrying this T cell receptor (beta chain) was detected many times. What it binds is not known. As for the cDNA, it was generated by 5'RACE with 10-nucleotide random UMIs. TCRdb used MiXCR to reprocess the 5' RACE reads, holding one entry per CDR3 protein. Among about 90,000 distinct CDR3 sequences listed, about 13% were seen once. The sample's time point: longitudinal time-point 2. The germline V gene encodes CDR1 MDHEN and CDR2 SYDVKM. With 4 bases clipped from V and 6 bases from J, the junction kept 13 bases outside the gene matches. The CDR3 loop spans 17 amino acids. This sample stems from a study of neurological immune-mediated disorders. Study-wide findings and caveats: The greatest TCR clonal expansion appeared in HTLV-1-associated myelopathy and the smallest, falling below healthy controls, in multiple sclerosis.

The specimen was PBMCs. This clonotype was obtained from a female donor with HTLV-1-associated myelopathy (HAM/TSP). V and J are TRBV28 and TRBJ2-3, with TRBD1 identical over 10 bases. CDR3 sequence (DNA): TGTGCCAGCAGTTCCAACCGGGACAGGGGACTTAGGGATACGCAGTATTTT. This sequence encodes CASSSNRDRGLRDTQYF.